This T cell receptor beta chain was obtained from a study of T cells after yellow fever vaccination. CDR1 and CDR2 from the germline V gene are KGHDR and SFDVKD. V was pared by 6 bases and J by 5 bases, with 9 bases between. This CDR3 has 13 residues. TCRdb fed the 5' RACE reads into MiXCR, producing one record per CDR3 protein. Among 620,000 or so distinct CDR3 sequences listed, roughly an eighth were seen once. The chain links TRBV24-1 to TRBJ2-2, with unresolved D. The sample here was PBMCs, taken on the day of the yellow fever booster vaccination. This sequence was found in a man aged 25-45 years who received the YFV17D yellow fever vaccine. This chain's CDR3 is CATSQIGTGELFF. The CDR3 nucleotides read TGTGCCACCAGTCAGATCGGGACCGGGGAGCTGTTTTTT.